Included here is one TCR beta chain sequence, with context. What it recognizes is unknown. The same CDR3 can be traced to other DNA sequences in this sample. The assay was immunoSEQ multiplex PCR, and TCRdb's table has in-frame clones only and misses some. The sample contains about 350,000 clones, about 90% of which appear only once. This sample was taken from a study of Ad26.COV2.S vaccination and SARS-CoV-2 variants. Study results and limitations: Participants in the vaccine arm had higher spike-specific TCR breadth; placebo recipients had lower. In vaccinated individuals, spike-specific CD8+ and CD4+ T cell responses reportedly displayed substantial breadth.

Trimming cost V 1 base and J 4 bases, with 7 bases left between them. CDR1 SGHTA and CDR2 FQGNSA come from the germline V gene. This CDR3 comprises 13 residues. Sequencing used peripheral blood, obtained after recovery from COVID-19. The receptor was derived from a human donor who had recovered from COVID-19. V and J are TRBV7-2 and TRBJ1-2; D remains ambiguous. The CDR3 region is CASSLEPGYGYTF. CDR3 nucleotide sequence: TGTGCCAGCAGCTTAGAGCCAGGCTATGGCTACACCTTC. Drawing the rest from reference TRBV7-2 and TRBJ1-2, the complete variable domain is GAGVSQSPSNKVTEKGKDVELRCDPISGHTALYWYRQSLGQGLEFLIYFQGNSAPDKSGLPSDRFSAERTGGSVSTLTIQRTQQEDSAVYLCASSLEPGYGYTFGSGTRLTVV.